Given below is one TCR beta chain in context. Original analysis: The authors estimated nucleated cell counts from reference gene primer amplification. Using immunoSEQ multiplex PCR, the repertoire was profiled, and TCRdb retains in-frame clones only, with some absent. V and J calls plus clone size are reproduced from that table; the DNA served to infer D and trimming. The sample includes fewer than 200,000 clones, approximately 86% of them seen just once. This specimen comes from a study of blood T cell repertoires in COVID-19. Overall study: Samples of COVID-19 (acute and convalescent) were obtained from the United States, Italy and Spain. The analysed material was cDNA or gDNA that came from T cells, B-cell-depleted T cells, or PBMCs.

The V end was cut by 8 bases, the J end by 3 bases, with 17 bases between. The CDR3 length is 14 residues. Germline V lookup: CDR1 MNHNY, CDR2 SVGAGI (reference sequence). The specimen was peripheral blood. The rearrangement joins TRBV6-6 to TRBJ2-7; possible D gene TRBD2, 6 bases. The clonotype was recovered from a middle-aged man with active or convalescent COVID-19. CDR3 bases: TGTGCCAGCGGTGGGGGGTCGAATCGCTACGAGCAGTACTTC. Amino acid sequence: CASGGGSNRYEQYF.